This TCR beta chain emerged from a study of Graves' ophthalmopathy and Graves' hyperthyroidism. This CDR3 is built from 15 residues. Germline CDR1 reads SGHTA; CDR2 reads FQGNSA. The V segment lost 4 bases and the J segment 3 bases; nucleotides outside the gene matches: 2. Study-level points and caveats: Blood contained most expanded thyroid clonotypes exceeding 0.001 frequency.

There are many counts of this clonotype. Its antigen is undetermined. Symptoms, serum thyroxine and TRAb, thyroid ultrasound, and orbital computed tomography formed the diagnostic basis. As the template, RNA transcripts were used to amplify TCR beta CDR3 regions. Second-round multiplex PCR came after a first-round RT-PCR that employed HTBI primers. TCRdb re-called the multiplex PCR reads with MiXCR, one entry per CDR3 protein. Of more than 1,000,000 distinct CDR3 sequences in the sample, about 38% are singletons; the top ten hold roughly 10%. V and J are TRBV7-2 and TRBJ2-5, with TRBD2 matching over 13 bases. Source material: peripheral blood or thyroid tissue (not recorded which). The receptor's source is an adult man with Graves' hyperthyroidism. For the CDR3, the DNA is TGTGCCAGCAGCTGGGGGACTAGCGGGAAAGAGACCCAGTACTTC. Protein: CASSWGTSGKETQYF.